This TCR beta chain comes out of a study of shared clonotypes between healthy human individuals. As regards this clone: One end of the junction varies from germline; a read error may be responsible.

This CDR3 is built from 16 residues. Per germline, CDR1 SSHAT and CDR2 FNYEAQ (reference sequence). The data were produced by immunoSEQ multiplex PCR, yet TCRdb's version contains in-frame clones alone and is incomplete. There are around 2.3 million clones in the sample; roughly 95% occur only once, and over 0.1% lies in the top ten. The TCR sequence derives from a man aged 18 to 35 in good health. The specimen was naive CD4+ T cells sorted from blood. The subset: CD45RA+ positively selected. The rearrangement joins TRBV7-7 to TRBJ2-4, with a possible D match to TRBD2 (5 bases). CDR3: CASSLSFPGIKNIQYF. The CDR3 region has the DNA TGTGCTAGCAGCTTATCGTTCCCCGGGATCAAAAACATTCAGTACTTC.